The clone carrying this T cell receptor (beta chain) was found a few times. Only in-frame clones appear in the TCRdb table, and some are missing; sequencing was by immunoSEQ multiplex PCR. The table lists tens of thousands of clones, 88% of them singletons, with about 10% in the top ten. The data were obtained in a study of blood T cell repertoires in COVID-19. Germline CDR1 reads SGHAT; CDR2 reads FQNNGV. V was pared by 2 bases and J by 4 bases, with 11 bases between. The CDR3 contains 14 residues. The receptor's source is a man aged 50 or older with active COVID-19. Sequences were obtained from peripheral blood. The rearrangement links TRBV11-2 to TRBJ2-5, with a weak D call TRBD1 (6 bases). The CDR3, as DNA: TGTGCCAGCAGCTTAAGTCGAGGGGGAGAGACCCAGTACTTC. Encoded protein: CASSLSRGGETQYF.